This T cell receptor (beta chain) was sequenced for a study of T cells in localized non-small cell lung cancer. Details on this clone: Its specificity is unknown.

The CDR3 loop spans 15 amino acids. J was trimmed by 5 bases and V by 5 bases; bases with no gene match: 9. The germline gives CDR1 MNHEY, CDR2 SMNVEV (reference sequence). Clones were sequenced by immunoSEQ multiplex PCR, and TCRdb holds only the in-frame ones, with some missing. The data hold some 41,000 clones, with roughly four fifths observed a single time. Study-wide findings and caveats: Uninvolved adjacent lung had more T cell clonality than any other tissue, topping tumor.

The source of this sequence is a man between 40 and 70 years old with stage II lung adenocarcinoma. Sequencing used PBMCs, obtained before any cancer treatment. The gene calls are TRBV27 and TRBJ1-5; TRBD1 matches 7 bases. The CDR3 DNA reads TGTGCCAGCAGTAGGTCCGGGACAGACTATCAGCCCCAGCATTTT. Amino acids: CASSRSGTDYQPQHF.